The clone carrying this TCR beta chain was recorded once. Its antigen is still unknown. The record originates from a study of graft-versus-host responses after intestinal transplantation. Study-wide background: Recipients were given multivisceral, liver-intestinal, or isolated intestinal transplants. Recipients uniformly received anti-thymocyte globulin induction, followed by tacrolimus and steroids for three to four years.

Here immunoSEQ multiplex PCR was the method, and the copy in TCRdb shows in-frame clones only, minus some. Of roughly 120,000 clones detected, around 90% appear once; the ten largest clones hold 0.2% to 0.25%. The specimen comprised unstimulated CD4+ T cells sorted from spleen or lymph node cells, sampled before transplant. This sequence was found in a human donor who was the organ donor for an intestinal transplant.

The CDR3 region has the DNA TGTGCCAGCAGCGTAGTCTCGGGACTAGCTGCGAATGAGCAGTTCTTC. It codes for CASSVVSGLAANEQFF. The J gene is TRBJ2-1, the V gene TRBV9, with 9 positions matching TRBD2. The V segment lost 0 bases and the J segment 7 bases; nucleotides outside the gene matches: 8. The germline V gene encodes CDR1 SGDLS and CDR2 YYNGEE. CDR3 length: 16 residues.